A selection of T cell receptor beta chains follows, all from one sample in a study of blood T cells in healthy people across ages. MiXCR, run by TCRdb on the 5' RACE reads, gives a single entry per CDR3 protein. The data contain 2 million or so distinct CDR3 sequences, roughly 52% of them singletons. Specimen: blood. Every receptor here comes from a woman aged 40 to 50 in good health. Each CDR3 is given with its conserved first and last residue. Fields, in order: J gene, clone size, D gene, V gene, CDR3 protein, CDR3 DNA. D genes are given only for firm matches. The size entry is marked missing in some rows and otherwise reads once, few, many or a size class.

>TRBJ1-4|.|.|TRBV3-1
CASSKGTTNEKLFF
TGTGCCAGCAGCAAAGGGACGACTAATGAAAAACTGTTTTTT
>TRBJ2-5|few|.|TRBV13
CASSPLLGRSQETQYF
TGTGCCAGCAGCCCCTTGTTGGGACGGTCCCAAGAGACCCAGTACTTC
>TRBJ2-5|.|.|TRBV29-1
CSVRLLGGETQYF
TGCAGCGTTCGCCTCCTCGGAGGGGAGACCCAGTACTTC
>TRBJ2-6|.|TRBD2|TRBV13
CASSLTSGVSPGANVLTF
TGTGCCAGCAGCTTAACCAGCGGGGTAAGCCCTGGGGCCAACGTCCTGACTTTC
>TRBJ2-3|few|.|TRBV12-3/TRBV12-4
CATGRGSRRTDTQYF
TGTGCCACCGGCCGAGGCAGTCGACGCACAGATACGCAGTATTTT
>TRBJ2-5|once|.|TRBV20-1
CSAANNEQYF
TGCAGTGCTGCGAACAATGAGCAGTACTTC
>TRBJ2-7|few|TRBD2|TRBV7-2
CASSLGATRLAGIAYEQYF
TGTGCCAGCAGCTTAGGGGCCACTAGGCTAGCGGGGATAGCCTACGAGCAGTACTTC
>TRBJ1-5|few|TRBD1|TRBV12-3/TRBV12-4
CATAQGPPTNQPQHF
TGTGCCACCGCACAGGGGCCGCCCACAAATCAGCCCCAGCATTTT
>TRBJ2-1|.|TRBD2|TRBV4-2
CASSQEGLAIPFLSSYNEQFF
TGTGCCAGCAGCCAGGAAGGACTAGCAATCCCCTTTCTTAGCTCCTACAATGAGCAGTTCTTC
>TRBJ2-5|many|.|TRBV5-1
CASSSDALMGTQYF
TGCGCCAGCAGCTCGGACGCCTTAATGGGGACCCAGTACTTC
>TRBJ2-5|few|TRBD2|TRBV6-5
CASSYGRPSGSLETQYF
TGTGCCAGCAGTTACGGACGGCCTAGCGGCTCTCTGGAGACCCAGTACTTC
>TRBJ2-3|.|.|TRBV6-5
CASRFSDTQYF
TGTGCCAGCAGGTTTTCCGATACGCAGTATTTT
>TRBJ2-6|.|.|TRBV6-2/TRBV6-3
CASEAAGFSGANVLTF
TGTGCCAGCGAGGCTGCGGGGTTCTCTGGGGCCAACGTCCTGACTTTC